A selection of T cell receptor beta chains follows, all from one sample in a study of blood T cell repertoires in COVID-19. TCRdb's copy holds only in-frame clones and misses some; the assay was immunoSEQ multiplex PCR. The sample has approximately 360,000 clones; approximately 88% are singletons. The specimen was PBMCs or T cells enriched from blood (not recorded which). Source of these receptors: a young woman with acute COVID-19. CDR3s leave out the opening cysteine and the closing phenylalanine or tryptophan. Each record gives: D gene, V gene, J gene, CDR3 protein. The D gene is left open where the match is weak.

NA	TRBV7-2	TRBJ1-5	ASSVRQLQPQH
NA	TRBV7-2	TRBJ2-1	ASSLQGMRTEQF
TRBD1	TRBV7-9	TRBJ1-3	ASSLIQGHSGNTIY
TRBD2	TRBV9	TRBJ2-2	ASSVAGGRTGELF
TRBD2	TRBV4-1	TRBJ2-1	ASSLLPTSGGSIEQF
TRBD1	TRBV19	TRBJ1-1	ASSVQPGQGTEAF
TRBD1	TRBV5-6	TRBJ1-1	ASSVGTGLGAF
TRBD1	TRBV7-6	TRBJ2-5	ASSLGQKETQY
TRBD1	TRBV15	TRBJ1-5	ATSRGGQGARNQPQH
NA	TRBV2	TRBJ1-5	ASTSGTAFSPQH
NA	TRBV12-3/TRBV12-4	TRBJ1-2	ASRGANNYGYT
NA	TRBV13	TRBJ1-1	ASSIPRGMGTEAF
NA	TRBV20-1	TRBJ2-5	SASIGAGQETQY
NA	TRBV10-3	TRBJ1-1	AISESVHQGEAF
TRBD1	TRBV6-4	TRBJ1-4	ASADRGYEKLF
TRBD2	TRBV19	TRBJ2-1	ASSIIKRGGRSYNEQF
TRBD1	TRBV3-1/TRBV3-2	TRBJ1-6	ASSSSGGYGSPLH
TRBD1	TRBV29-1	TRBJ2-7	SVGGTGAGEQY
NA	TRBV6-5	TRBJ2-1	ASSYSPNEQF
NA	TRBV7-2	TRBJ1-2	ASSQPGEGEGYT
TRBD1	TRBV15	TRBJ2-7	ATSKEDRVEQY
TRBD2	TRBV9	TRBJ2-2	ASRSGVRTGELF
NA	TRBV24-1	TRBJ1-5	ATSGTRGRDSNQPQH
NA	TRBV9	TRBJ2-1	ASSEGFGYNEQF
NA	TRBV7-2	TRBJ1-1	ASSLAGRGTEAF
TRBD1	TRBV7-6	TRBJ1-4	ASSLGGRGREKLF
TRBD1	TRBV18	TRBJ1-1	ASSLGQDGNTEAF
TRBD2	TRBV10-3	TRBJ2-6	AIPGRGESLKISGANVLT
NA	TRBV4-3	TRBJ1-2	ASSQEAGGRGYGYT
NA	TRBV7-8	TRBJ2-7	ASSLAGTQTSSYEQY
TRBD1	TRBV6-1	TRBJ2-7	ASSEDRGSYEQY
NA	TRBV29-1	TRBJ1-1	SVKQLEAF
NA	TRBV10-3	TRBJ2-7	AISEGSEQY
NA	TRBV27	TRBJ2-2	ASSWPPGTGELF
TRBD2	TRBV5-1	TRBJ2-2	ASSSSGTSNTGELF
TRBD1	TRBV9	TRBJ1-2	ASSVDPGQNYGYT
TRBD1	TRBV6-1	TRBJ1-5	ASSEQGANQPQH
NA	TRBV6-5	TRBJ2-7	ASSYNRDSYEQY
TRBD1	TRBV19	TRBJ2-2	ASSIPRQGNTGELF
NA	TRBV7-3	TRBJ2-3	ASSSPGNTQY
TRBD1	TRBV7-9	TRBJ2-7	ASSLGQGHYEQY
NA	TRBV6-1	TRBJ1-3	ASSETDRDSGNTIY
NA	TRBV24-1	TRBJ2-7	ATSDNGPWEQY
NA	TRBV5-1	TRBJ2-1	ASSPGHRSYNEQF
TRBD2	TRBV25-1	TRBJ2-3	ASSEPEAGGTTDTQY
NA	TRBV28	TRBJ1-2	ASSLGGANYGYT
NA	TRBV5-3	TRBJ2-7	ARSLLWAAYEQY
TRBD1	TRBV6-5	TRBJ2-7	ASSEDQGAGYEQY
TRBD1	TRBV11-2	TRBJ1-1	ASSSWGTGNTEAF
NA	TRBV6-2/TRBV6-3	TRBJ1-1	ASSTNGIRLNTEAF
NA	TRBV28	TRBJ1-1	ASSSTTYRESTEAF
NA	TRBV24-1	TRBJ2-4	ATSDLLGGAAKNIQY
NA	TRBV9	TRBJ1-3	ASSVGSSGNTIY
NA	TRBV5-6	TRBJ1-1	ASSLDRRRNGDTEAF
TRBD2	TRBV7-2	TRBJ2-1	ASKEAGGNFLEQF
NA	TRBV10-1	TRBJ1-1	ASSESIGGLTEAF
NA	TRBV4-1	TRBJ1-1	ASSQDRVNTEAF
TRBD1	TRBV14	TRBJ1-4	ASRPTGTGEKLF
TRBD1	TRBV10-2	TRBJ1-1	ASWTGAEAF
TRBD1	TRBV6-5	TRBJ1-1	ASSPDRVGAF